This T cell receptor beta chain was sequenced in a study of blood T cell repertoires in COVID-19. Study-wide context: PBMCs, B-cell-depleted T cells, or T cells provided the cDNA or gDNA that made up the material.

Authors' methods: Quantification of nucleated cells was approximated via reference gene primer amplification. Profiled with immunoSEQ multiplex PCR; TCRdb holds only in-frame clones, not every one. Clone size and the V and J calls come from that table; the DNA yielded D and trimming. Altogether about 280,000 clones are present, approximately 88% being singletons, with the ten largest covering roughly 0.92%. This CDR3 is 17 amino acids long. Trimming at V came to 0 bases and at J to 0 bases, leaving 7 bases not matched to a gene. Germline V gives CDR1 SGHRS, CDR2 YFSETQ. The chain links TRBV5-1 to TRBJ2-7, with TRBD2 matching 9 bases. The TCR comes from a woman in her forties who had recovered from COVID-19. Material: peripheral blood. The CDR3 reads CASSLAGGLAGSYEQYF. The CDR3, as DNA: TGCGCCAGCAGCTTGGCTGGGGGACTAGCCGGCTCCTACGAGCAGTACTTC.